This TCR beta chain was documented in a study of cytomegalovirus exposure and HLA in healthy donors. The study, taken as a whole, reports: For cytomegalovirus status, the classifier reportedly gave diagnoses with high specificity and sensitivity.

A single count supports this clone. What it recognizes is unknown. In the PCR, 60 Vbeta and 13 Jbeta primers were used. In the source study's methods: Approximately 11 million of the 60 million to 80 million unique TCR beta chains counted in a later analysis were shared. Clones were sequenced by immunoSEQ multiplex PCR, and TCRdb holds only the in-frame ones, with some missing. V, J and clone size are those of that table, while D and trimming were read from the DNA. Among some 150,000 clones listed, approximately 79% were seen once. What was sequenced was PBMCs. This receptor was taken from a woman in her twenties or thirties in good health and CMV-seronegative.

The CDR3 is CASGQWAPYEQYF. The CDR3 DNA sequence: TGTGCCAGCGGACAGTGGGCCCCCTACGAGCAGTACTTC. The chain recombines TRBV7-2 with TRBJ2-7, with D perhaps matching TRBD1 (6 bases). The germline gives CDR1 SGHTA, CDR2 FQGNSA. The CDR3 sequence is 13 residues long. V shed 8 bases and J shed 2 bases, with 13 bases lying between them.